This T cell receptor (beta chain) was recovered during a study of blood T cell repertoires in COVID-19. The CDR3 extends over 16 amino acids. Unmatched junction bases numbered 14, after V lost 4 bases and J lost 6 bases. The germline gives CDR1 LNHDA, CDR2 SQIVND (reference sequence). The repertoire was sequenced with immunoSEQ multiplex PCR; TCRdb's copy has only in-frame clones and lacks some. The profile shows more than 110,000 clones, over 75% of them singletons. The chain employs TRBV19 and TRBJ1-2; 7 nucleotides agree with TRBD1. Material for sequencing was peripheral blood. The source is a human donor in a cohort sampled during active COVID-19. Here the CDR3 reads CASSRILQTGRNGYTF. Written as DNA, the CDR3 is TGTGCCAGTAGTAGGATCCTCCAGACAGGGCGTAATGGCTACACCTTC.